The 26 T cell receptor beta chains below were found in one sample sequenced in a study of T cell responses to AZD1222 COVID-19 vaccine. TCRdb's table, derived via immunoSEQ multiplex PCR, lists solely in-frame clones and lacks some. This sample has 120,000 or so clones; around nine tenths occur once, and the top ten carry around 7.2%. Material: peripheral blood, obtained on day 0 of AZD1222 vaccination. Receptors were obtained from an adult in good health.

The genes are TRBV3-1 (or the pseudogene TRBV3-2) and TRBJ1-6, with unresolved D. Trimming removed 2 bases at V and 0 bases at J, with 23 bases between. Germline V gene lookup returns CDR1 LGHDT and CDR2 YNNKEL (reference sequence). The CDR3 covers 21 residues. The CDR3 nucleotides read TGTGCCAGCAGCCAATGGCAGCCCGGACGAGGAGCAAACTCCTATAATTCACCCCTCCACTTT. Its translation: CASSQWQPGRGANSYNSPLHF.

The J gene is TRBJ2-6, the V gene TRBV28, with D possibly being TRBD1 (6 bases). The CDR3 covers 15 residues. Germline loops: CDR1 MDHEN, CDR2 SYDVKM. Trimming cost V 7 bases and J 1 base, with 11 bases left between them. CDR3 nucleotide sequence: TGTGCCAGCACCCTAAGGGGGTCTGGGGCCAACGTCCTGACTTTC. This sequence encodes CASTLRGSGANVLTF.

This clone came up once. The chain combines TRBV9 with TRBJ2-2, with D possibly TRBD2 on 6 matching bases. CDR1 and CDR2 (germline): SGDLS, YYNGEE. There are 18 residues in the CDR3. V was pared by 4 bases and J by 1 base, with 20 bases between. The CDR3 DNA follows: TGTGCCAGCAGCCCGCGTGTGGGGGGAACTGGGAACACCGGGGAGCTGTTTTTT. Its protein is CASSPRVGGTGNTGELFF.

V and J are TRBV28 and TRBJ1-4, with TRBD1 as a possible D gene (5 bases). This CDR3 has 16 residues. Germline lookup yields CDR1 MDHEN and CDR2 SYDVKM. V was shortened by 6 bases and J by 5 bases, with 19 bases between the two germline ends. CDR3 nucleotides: TGTGCCAGCAGCATTGGAGGATTACAGGCCAATGAAAAACTGTTTTTT. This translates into CASSIGGLQANEKLFF. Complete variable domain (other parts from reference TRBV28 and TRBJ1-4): DVKVTQSSRYLVKRTGEKVFLECVQDMDHENMFWYRQDPGLGLRLIYFSYDVKMKEKGDIPEGYSVSREKKERFSLILESASTNQTSMYLCASSIGGLQANEKLFFGSGTQLSVL.

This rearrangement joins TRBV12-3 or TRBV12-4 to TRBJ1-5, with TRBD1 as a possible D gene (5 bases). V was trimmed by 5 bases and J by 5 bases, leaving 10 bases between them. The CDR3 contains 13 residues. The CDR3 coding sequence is TGTGCCAGCAGTCCGAGGGACGATCAGCCCCAGCATTTT. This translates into CASSPRDDQPQHF.

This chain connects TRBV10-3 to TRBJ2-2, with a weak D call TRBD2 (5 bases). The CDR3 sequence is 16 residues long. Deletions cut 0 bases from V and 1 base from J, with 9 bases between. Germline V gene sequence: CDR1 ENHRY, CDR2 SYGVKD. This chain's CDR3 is CAISESKGVNTGELFF. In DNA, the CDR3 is TGTGCCATCAGTGAGTCGAAGGGAGTGAACACCGGGGAGCTGTTTTTT.

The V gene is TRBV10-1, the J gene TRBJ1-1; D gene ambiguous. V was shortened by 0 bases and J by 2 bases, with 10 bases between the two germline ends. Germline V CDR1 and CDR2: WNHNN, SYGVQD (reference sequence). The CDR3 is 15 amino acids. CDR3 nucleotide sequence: TGCGCCAGCAGTGAGTCAGGACGGGGTAACACTGAAGCTTTCTTT. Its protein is CASSESGRGNTEAFF.

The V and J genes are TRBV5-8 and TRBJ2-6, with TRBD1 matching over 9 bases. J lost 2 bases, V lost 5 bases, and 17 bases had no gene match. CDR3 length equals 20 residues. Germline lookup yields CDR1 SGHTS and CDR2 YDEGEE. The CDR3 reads CASRFPRGDRVSAGANVLTF. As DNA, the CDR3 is TGTGCCAGCAGATTCCCACGTGGGGACAGGGTTTCAGCTGGGGCCAACGTCCTGACTTTC.

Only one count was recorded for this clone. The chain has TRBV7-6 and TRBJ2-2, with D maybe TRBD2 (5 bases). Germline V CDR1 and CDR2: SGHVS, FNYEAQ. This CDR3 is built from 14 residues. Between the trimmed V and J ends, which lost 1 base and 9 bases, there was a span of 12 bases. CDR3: CASSLVRTGRELFF. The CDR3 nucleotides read TGTGCCAGCAGCTTAGTACGGACTGGGCGGGAGCTGTTTTTT.

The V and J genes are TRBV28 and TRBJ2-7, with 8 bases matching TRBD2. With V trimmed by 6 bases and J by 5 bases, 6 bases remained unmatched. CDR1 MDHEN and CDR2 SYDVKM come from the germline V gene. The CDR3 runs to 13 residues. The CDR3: CASSRTSYHEQYF. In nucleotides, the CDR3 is TGTGCCAGCAGCCGGACTAGCTACCACGAGCAGTACTTC.

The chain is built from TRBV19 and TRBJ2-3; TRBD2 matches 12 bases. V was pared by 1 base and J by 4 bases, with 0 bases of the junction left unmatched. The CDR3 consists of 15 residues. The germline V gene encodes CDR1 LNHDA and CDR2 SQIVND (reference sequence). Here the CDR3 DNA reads TGTGCCAGTAGTATAGGACTAGCGGGAGCAGATACGCAGTATTTT. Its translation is CASSIGLAGADTQYF.

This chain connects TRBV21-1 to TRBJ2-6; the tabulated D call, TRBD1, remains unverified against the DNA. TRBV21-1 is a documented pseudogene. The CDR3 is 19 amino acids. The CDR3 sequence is CASSKAPGQGAHGANVLTF. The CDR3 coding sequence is TGTGCCAGCAGCAAAGCTCCCGGTCAGGGGGCGCATGGGGCCAACGTCCTGACTTTC.

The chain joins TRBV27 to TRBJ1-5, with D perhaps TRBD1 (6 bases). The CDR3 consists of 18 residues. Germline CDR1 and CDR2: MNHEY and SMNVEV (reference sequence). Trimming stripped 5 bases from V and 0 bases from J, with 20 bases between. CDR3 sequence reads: CASSPYGEGGYSNQPQHF. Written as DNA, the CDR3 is TGTGCCAGCAGTCCATACGGGGAGGGGGGGTATAGCAATCAGCCCCAGCATTTT.

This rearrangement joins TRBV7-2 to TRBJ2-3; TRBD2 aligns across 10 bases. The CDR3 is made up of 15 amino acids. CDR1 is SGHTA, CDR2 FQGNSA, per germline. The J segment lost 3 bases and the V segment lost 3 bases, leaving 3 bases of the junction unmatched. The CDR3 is CASSFPTSGTDTQYF. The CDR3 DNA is TGTGCCAGCAGCTTTCCGACTAGCGGGACAGATACGCAGTATTTT. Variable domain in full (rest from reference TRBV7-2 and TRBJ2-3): GAGVSQSPSNKVTEKGKDVELRCDPISGHTALYWYRQSLGQGLEFLIYFQGNSAPDKSGLPSDRFSAERTGGSVSTLTIQRTQQEDSAVYLCASSFPTSGTDTQYFGPGTRLTVL.

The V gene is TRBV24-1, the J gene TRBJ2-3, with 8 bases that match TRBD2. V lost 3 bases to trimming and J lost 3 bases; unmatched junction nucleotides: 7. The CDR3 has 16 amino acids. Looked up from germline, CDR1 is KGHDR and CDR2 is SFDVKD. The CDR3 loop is CATSDPSGWITDTQYF. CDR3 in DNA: TGTGCCACCAGTGATCCTAGCGGGTGGATAACAGATACGCAGTATTTT.

In nucleotides, the CDR3 is TGTGCCAGCAACCCAGACAGCACCGGGGAGCTGTTTTTT. It yields the protein CASNPDSTGELFF. The chain employs TRBV21-1 and TRBJ2-2; TRBD1 is taken as the D call from the table, unchecked against the DNA. TRBV21-1 is deemed a pseudogene. The CDR3 runs to 13 residues.

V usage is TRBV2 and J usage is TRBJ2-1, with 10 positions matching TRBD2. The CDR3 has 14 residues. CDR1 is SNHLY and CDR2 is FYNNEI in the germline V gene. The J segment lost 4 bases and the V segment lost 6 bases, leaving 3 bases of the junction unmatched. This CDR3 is CASRGTSEYNEQFF. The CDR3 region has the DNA TGTGCCAGCAGAGGGACTAGCGAATACAATGAGCAGTTCTTC.

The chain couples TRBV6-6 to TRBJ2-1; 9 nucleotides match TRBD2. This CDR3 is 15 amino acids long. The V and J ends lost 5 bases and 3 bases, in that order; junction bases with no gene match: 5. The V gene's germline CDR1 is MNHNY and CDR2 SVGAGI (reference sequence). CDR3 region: CASSDTSGFYNEQFF. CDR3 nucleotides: TGTGCCAGCAGTGACACTAGCGGGTTCTACAATGAGCAGTTCTTC.

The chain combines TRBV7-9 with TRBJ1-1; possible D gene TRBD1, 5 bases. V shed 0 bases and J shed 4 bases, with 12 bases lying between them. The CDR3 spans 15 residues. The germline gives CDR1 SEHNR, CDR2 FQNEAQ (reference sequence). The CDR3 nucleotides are TGTGCCAGCAGCTTAGCGCCAGCCGGGGGCACTGAAGCTTTCTTT. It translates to CASSLAPAGGTEAFF. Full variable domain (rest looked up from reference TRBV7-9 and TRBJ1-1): DTGVSQNPRHKITKRGQNVTFRCDPISEHNRLYWYRQTLGQGPEFLTYFQNEAQLEKSRLLSDRFSAERPKGSFSTLEIQRTEQGDSAMYLCASSLAPAGGTEAFFGQGTRLTVV.

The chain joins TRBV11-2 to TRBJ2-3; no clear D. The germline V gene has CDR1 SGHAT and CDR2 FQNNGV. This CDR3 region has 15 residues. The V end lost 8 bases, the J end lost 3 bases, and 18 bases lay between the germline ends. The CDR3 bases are TGTGCCAGCCGCACCTTGCGGCTAAAAACAGATACGCAGTATTTT. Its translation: CASRTLRLKTDTQYF.

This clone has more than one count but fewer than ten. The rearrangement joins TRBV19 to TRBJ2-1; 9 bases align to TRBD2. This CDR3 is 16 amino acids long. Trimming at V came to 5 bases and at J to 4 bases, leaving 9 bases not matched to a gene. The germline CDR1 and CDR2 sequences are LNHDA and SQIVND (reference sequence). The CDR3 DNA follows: TGTGCCAGTAGTCCCCTGCGTAGCGGGAGTTACAATGAGCAGTTCTTC. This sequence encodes CASSPLRSGSYNEQFF.

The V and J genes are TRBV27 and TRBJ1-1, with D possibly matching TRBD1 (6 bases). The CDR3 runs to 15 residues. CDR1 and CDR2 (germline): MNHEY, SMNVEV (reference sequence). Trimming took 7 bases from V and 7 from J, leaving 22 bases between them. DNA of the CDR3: TGTGCCAGCATCACAACTTCGCAGGGGTCCTTTGAAGCTTTCTTT. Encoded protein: CASITTSQGSFEAFF.

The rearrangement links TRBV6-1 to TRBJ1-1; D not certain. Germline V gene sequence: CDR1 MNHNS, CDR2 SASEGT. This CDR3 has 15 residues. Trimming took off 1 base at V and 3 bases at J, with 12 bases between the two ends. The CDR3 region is CASSEGGYLDTEAFF. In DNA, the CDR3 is TGTGCCAGCAGTGAAGGAGGTTATCTGGACACTGAAGCTTTCTTT.

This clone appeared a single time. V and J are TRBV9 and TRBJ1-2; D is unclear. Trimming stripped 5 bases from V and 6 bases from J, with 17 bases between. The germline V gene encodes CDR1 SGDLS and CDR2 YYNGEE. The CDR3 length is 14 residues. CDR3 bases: TGTGCCAGCAGACCCTTTCGGTTTGGCGATGGCTACACCTTC. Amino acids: CASRPFRFGDGYTF.

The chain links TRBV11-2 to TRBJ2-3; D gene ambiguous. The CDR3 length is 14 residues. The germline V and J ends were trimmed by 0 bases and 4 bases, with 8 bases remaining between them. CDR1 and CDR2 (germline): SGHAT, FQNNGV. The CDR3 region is CASSLEPGSDTQYF. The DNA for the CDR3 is TGTGCCAGCAGCTTAGAACCCGGATCAGATACGCAGTATTTT.

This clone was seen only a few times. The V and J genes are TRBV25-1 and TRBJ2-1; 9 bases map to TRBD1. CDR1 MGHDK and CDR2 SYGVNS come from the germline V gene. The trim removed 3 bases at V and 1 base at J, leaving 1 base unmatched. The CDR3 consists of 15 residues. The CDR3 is CASSETGGSYNEQFF. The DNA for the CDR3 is TGTGCCAGCAGTGAGACAGGGGGTTCCTACAATGAGCAGTTCTTC.